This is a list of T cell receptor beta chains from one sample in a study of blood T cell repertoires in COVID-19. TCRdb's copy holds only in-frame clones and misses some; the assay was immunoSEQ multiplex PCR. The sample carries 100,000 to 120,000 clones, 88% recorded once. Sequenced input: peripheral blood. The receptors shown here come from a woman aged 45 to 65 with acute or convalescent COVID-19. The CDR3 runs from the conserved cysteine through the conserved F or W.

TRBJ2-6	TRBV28	CASSPRTGGYGANVLTF
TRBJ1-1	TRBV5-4	CASTREGVVNTEAFF
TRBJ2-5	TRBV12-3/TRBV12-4	CASSFYGQETQYF
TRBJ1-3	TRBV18	CASSPPQGQRNTIYF
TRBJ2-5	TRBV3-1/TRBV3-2	CASSHGLVGRRKETQYF
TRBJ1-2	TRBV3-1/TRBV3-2	CASSHGTGINYGYTF
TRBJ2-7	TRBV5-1	CASSPFGRDYEQYF
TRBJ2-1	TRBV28	CASSSGLEFSNEQFF
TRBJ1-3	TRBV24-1	CATSDGSLPGNTIYF
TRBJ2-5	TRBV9	CASSVGPGRVGQETQYF
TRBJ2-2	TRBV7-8	CASSLSSGRAISYTGELFF
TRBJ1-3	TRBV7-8	CASSPRTGTGRNTIYF
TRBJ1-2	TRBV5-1	CASSSQLTSRGGYTF
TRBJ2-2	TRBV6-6	CASSSPDRGQVGELFF
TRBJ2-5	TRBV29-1	CSLMEGMAQETQYF
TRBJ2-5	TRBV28	CASSLFRAGATETQYF
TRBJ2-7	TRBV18	CASSPPSGFEEQYF
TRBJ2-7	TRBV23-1	CASSQGAVTTSSGDEQYF
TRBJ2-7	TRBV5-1	CASSFSHGTGGNEQYF
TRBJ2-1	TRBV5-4	CASSLPGNEQFF
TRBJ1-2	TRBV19	CASSTQGNNYGYTF
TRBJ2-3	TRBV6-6	CASNDSGGSGADTQYF
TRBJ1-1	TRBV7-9	CASSFQRNTEAFF
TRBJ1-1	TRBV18	CASSPYSFGEAFF
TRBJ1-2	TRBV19	CASSTRDRDYYGYTF
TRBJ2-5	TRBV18	CASSAGLAKTQYF
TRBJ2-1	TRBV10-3	CAISGPRGEGAYNEQFF
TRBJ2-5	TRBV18	CASSPGAVETQYF